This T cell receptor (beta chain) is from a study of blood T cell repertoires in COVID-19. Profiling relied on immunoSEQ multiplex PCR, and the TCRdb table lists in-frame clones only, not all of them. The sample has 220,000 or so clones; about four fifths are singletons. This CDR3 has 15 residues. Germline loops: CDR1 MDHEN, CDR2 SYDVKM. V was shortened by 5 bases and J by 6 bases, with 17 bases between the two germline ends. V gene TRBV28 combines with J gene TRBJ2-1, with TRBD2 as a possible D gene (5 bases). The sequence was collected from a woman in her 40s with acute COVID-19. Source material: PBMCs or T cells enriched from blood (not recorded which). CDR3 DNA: TGTGCCAGCAGTAAGGCGGACTCGCCCTCCAATGAGCAGTTCTTC. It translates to CASSKADSPSNEQFF.